The 20 T cell receptor beta chains given below trace back to one sample, sequenced in a study of T-cell memory formation after mild COVID-19. TCRdb used MiXCR to reprocess the 5' RACE reads, holding one entry per CDR3 protein. This table has 260,000 or so distinct CDR3 sequences, over 15% appearing once. Sequencing input: PBMCs or a T cell subset sorted from them (not recorded which). These TCRs come from a young man who had mild COVID-19 (a few samples of this study predate the infection). Cell type and time point are not known.

V and J are TRBV29-1 and TRBJ2-3, with a possible D match to TRBD2 (6 bases). Germline CDR1 reads SQVTM; CDR2 reads ANQGSEA. V was shortened by 5 bases and J by 10 bases, with 16 bases between the two germline ends. The CDR3 covers 12 residues. CDR3 bases: TGCAGCGTTTCTGACGGCCGGAGGGCGCAGTATTTT. Protein sequence: CSVSDGRRAQYF.

This clonotype occurred a few times. One end of the junction varies from germline; a read error may be responsible. The V and J genes are TRBV6-2 or TRBV6-3 and TRBJ2-2; 10 nucleotides line up with TRBD2. The germline V gene encodes CDR1 MNHEY and CDR2 SVGEGT. CDR3 size: 16 residues. CDR3 amino acids: CASRILAGQNTWELFF. Here the CDR3 DNA reads TGTGCCAGCAGAATACTAGCGGGGCAGAACACCTGGGAGCTGTTTTTT.

Ten or more counts support this clonotype. This chain links TRBV7-2 with TRBJ2-5; weak D call: TRBD2 (7 bases). Germline CDR1 SGHTA, CDR2 FQGNSA. This CDR3 has 16 residues. V lost 5 bases and J lost 4, with 20 bases in between. The CDR3 loop reads CASSTFRPGEGETQYF. For the CDR3, the DNA is TGTGCCAGCAGCACCTTTCGTCCAGGGGAGGGAGAGACCCAGTACTTC.

This clonotype occurred a few times. The chain has TRBV29-1 and TRBJ2-3, with D possibly TRBD1 on 5 matching bases. Germline CDR1 and CDR2: SQVTM and ANQGSEA. The germline V and J ends were trimmed by 7 bases and 2 bases, with 13 bases remaining between them. The CDR3 covers 13 residues. The CDR3 here is CSADKGNTDTQYF. The CDR3 coding sequence is TGCAGCGCCGACAAGGGGAACACAGATACGCAGTATTTT.

The V gene is TRBV10-3, the J gene TRBJ1-4, with D tentatively TRBD1 (5 bases). V was clipped by 4 bases and J by 6 bases, with 9 bases between them. Germline-derived CDR1 and CDR2 are ENHRY and SYGVKD. The CDR3 loop spans 13 amino acids. The CDR3 region is CAISVREHEKLFF. The CDR3 DNA reads as TGTGCCATCAGTGTCAGGGAACATGAAAAACTGTTTTTT.

This clonotype was recorded a few times. V gene TRBV30 combines with J gene TRBJ2-2; D gene unclear. Per the germline V gene, CDR1 is GTSNPN and CDR2 is SVGIG (reference sequence). Between the trimmed V and J ends, which lost 0 bases and 7 bases, there was a span of 3 bases. The CDR3 is 11 residues long. The CDR3 nucleotides are TGTGCCTGGAGTGTAGGCGGGGAGCTGTTTTTT. Amino acid sequence: CAWSVGGELFF.

This chain connects TRBV12-3 or TRBV12-4 to TRBJ1-4; D might be TRBD1 (5 bases). CDR3 size: 13 residues. Trimming left V 5 bases short and J 11 bases short, with 15 bases between. CDR3 bases: TGTGCCAGCAGTCTCTTTAGTTGGGGGAAACTGTTTTTT. The encoded protein is CASSLFSWGKLFF.

Ten or more counts support this clonotype. The chain joins TRBV28 to TRBJ2-7; D not certain. The germline V gene has CDR1 MDHEN and CDR2 SYDVKM. This CDR3 region has 13 residues. Trimming took 6 bases from V and 3 from J, leaving 12 bases between them. The CDR3 is CASRPSEIYEQYV. The CDR3 bases are TGTGCCAGCAGGCCGTCAGAAATCTACGAGCAGTACGTC.

This clonotype was seen more than once but under ten times. The chain joins TRBV6-5 to TRBJ1-1, with D hard to call. The CDR3 consists of 13 residues. Trimming left V 6 bases short and J 1 base short, with 9 bases between. CDR1 MNHEY and CDR2 SVGAGI come from the germline V gene. CDR3 sequence: CASSQWGNTEAFF. DNA for the CDR3: TGTGCCAGCAGCCAGTGGGGGAACACTGAAGCTTTCTTT.

The chain has TRBV12-3 or TRBV12-4 and TRBJ1-2; 10 bases align to TRBD1. Losses at the gene ends were 4 bases for V and 6 bases for J; bases not matched to a gene: 14. The CDR3 totals 17 residues. CDR3 coding DNA: TGTGCCAGCAGTTCCGGGACAGGGGTTATCCTTGGGGATGGCTACACCTTC. Protein product: CASSSGTGVILGDGYTF.

This clonotype was detected many times. The V call is TRBV5-1, the J call TRBJ2-3; D remains ambiguous. CDR1 and CDR2 (germline): SGHRS, YFSETQ. V gave up 3 bases and J gave up 3 bases, with 8 bases separating them. This CDR3 spans 13 amino acids. The CDR3 sequence: CASSSYSTDTQYF. CDR3 coding DNA: TGCGCCAGCAGCTCATACTCGACAGATACGCAGTATTTT.

This clonotype was seen a handful of times. The J gene is TRBJ2-2, the V gene TRBV4-1; perhaps D is TRBD1 or TRBD2 (5 bases each). CDR1 and CDR2 from the germline V gene are MGHRA and YSYEKL. Trimming stripped 2 bases from V and 1 base from J, with 11 bases between. The CDR3 length is 16 residues. CDR3 region: CASSQRGERNTGELFF. The CDR3, as DNA: TGCGCCAGCAGCCAAAGAGGGGAGCGGAACACCGGGGAGCTGTTTTTT.

The genes are TRBV20-1 and TRBJ2-4; D ambiguous. V lost 0 bases, J lost 0 bases, and 9 bases lay in between. The CDR3 has 15 amino acids. Germline V lookup: CDR1 DFQATT, CDR2 SNEGSKA (reference sequence). CDR3 amino acids: CSARDVDRAKNIQYF. The CDR3 DNA follows: TGCAGTGCTAGAGATGTAGACCGAGCCAAAAACATTCAGTACTTC.

The V and J genes are TRBV6-4 and TRBJ2-2; TRBD2 is a possible D gene (6 bases). V lost 6 bases, J lost 0 bases, and 11 bases lay in between. The germline V gene has CDR1 MRHNA and CDR2 SNTAGT. The CDR3 spans 15 residues. CDR3 nucleotide sequence: TGTGCCAGCAGCCAGCGGGTTGCGAACACCGGGGAGCTGTTTTTT. It codes for CASSQRVANTGELFF.

The chain carries TRBV6-5 and TRBJ1-2; 9 nucleotides line up with TRBD1. The CDR3 has 17 residues. From germline, CDR1 is MNHEY and CDR2 SVGAGI. J was trimmed by 1 base and V by 4 bases; bases with no gene match: 10. DNA of the CDR3: TGTGCCAGCAGTTCCCGCCCCCGGGACAGGGATAACTATGGCTACACCTTC. Protein product: CASSSRPRDRDNYGYTF.

Concerning this clonotype: Mismatch with germline at one junction end may stem from a read error. The chain carries TRBV4-1 and TRBJ2-3; 7 bases line up with TRBD1. The CDR3 has 13 amino acids. Germline V CDR1 and CDR2: MGHRA, YSYEKL. Here the CDR3 reads CASSQETRDRGLF. In DNA, the CDR3 is TGCGCCAGCAGCCAAGAGACCCGGGACAGAGGCCTTTTT.

The chain combines TRBV3-1 with TRBJ1-1, with 7 bases aligning to TRBD1. The CDR3 spans 14 residues. The trim removed 2 bases at V and 5 bases at J, leaving 5 bases unmatched. Germline CDR1 and CDR2: LGHDT and YNNKEL (reference sequence). The CDR3 is CASSQTGDRTEAFF. CDR3 nucleotides: TGTGCCAGCAGCCAAACAGGGGATCGGACTGAAGCTTTCTTT.

The chain employs TRBV5-6 and TRBJ1-2; 7 bases fit TRBD1. CDR3 length: 14 residues. In germline, CDR1 is SGHDT, CDR2 YYEEEE. J gave up 4 bases and V 1 base, and 4 bases lay outside the gene matches. In nucleotides, the CDR3 is TGTGCCAGCAGCTTGAAGGGACAGACCTATGGCTACACCTTC. As protein: CASSLKGQTYGYTF.

In this sample, this clonotype turned up a few times. V gene TRBV5-1 combines with J gene TRBJ2-3; D unresolved. This CDR3 spans 17 amino acids. Trimming shortened V by 2 bases and J by 0 bases, and 16 bases separated the two germline ends. Germline V CDR1 and CDR2: SGHRS, YFSETQ. The CDR3 loop reads CASSFRPQSLSTDTQYF. In DNA form, the CDR3 reads TGCGCCAGCAGCTTCAGGCCACAGAGCCTGAGCACAGATACGCAGTATTTT.

This clonotype has at least ten counts. The chain combines TRBV10-3 with TRBJ2-3; 11 nucleotides agree with TRBD1. The germline gives CDR1 ENHRY, CDR2 SYGVKD. Trimming took 4 bases from V and 2 from J; bases not matched to a gene: 2. This CDR3 region has 15 residues. This CDR3 is CAISADRGPTDTQYF. CDR3 DNA: TGTGCCATCAGTGCGGACAGGGGGCCCACAGATACGCAGTATTTT.